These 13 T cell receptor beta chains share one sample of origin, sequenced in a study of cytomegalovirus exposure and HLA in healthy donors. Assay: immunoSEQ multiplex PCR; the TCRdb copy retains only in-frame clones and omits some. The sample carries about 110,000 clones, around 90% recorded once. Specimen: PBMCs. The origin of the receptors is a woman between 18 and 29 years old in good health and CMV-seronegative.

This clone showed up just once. CDR3 in DNA: TGTGCCAGCAGTGCCTGGACAGGACCGGGAGAGACCCAGTACTTC. This sequence encodes CASSAWTGPGETQYF. The chain combines TRBV6-1 with TRBJ2-5, with TRBD1 identical over 7 bases. The CDR3 runs 15 residues. The J segment lost 4 bases and the V segment lost 4 bases, leaving 9 bases of the junction unmatched. Looked up from germline, CDR1 is MNHNS and CDR2 is SASEGT.

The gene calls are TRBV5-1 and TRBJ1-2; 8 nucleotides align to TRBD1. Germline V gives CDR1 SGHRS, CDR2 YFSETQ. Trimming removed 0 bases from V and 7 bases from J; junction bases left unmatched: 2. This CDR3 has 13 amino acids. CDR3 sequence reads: CASSLGQGTGYTF. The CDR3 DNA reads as TGCGCCAGCAGCTTGGGACAGGGGACTGGCTACACCTTC.

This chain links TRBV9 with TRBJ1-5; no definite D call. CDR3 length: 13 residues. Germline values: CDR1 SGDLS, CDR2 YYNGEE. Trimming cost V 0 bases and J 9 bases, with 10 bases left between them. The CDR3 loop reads CASSVDVSGPQHF. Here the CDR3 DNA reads TGTGCCAGCAGCGTAGATGTTTCCGGGCCCCAGCATTTT. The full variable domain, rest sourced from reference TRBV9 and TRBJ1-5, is DSGVTQTPKHLITATGQRVTLRCSPRSGDLSVYWYQQSLDQGLQFLIQYYNGEERAKGNILERFSAQQFPDLHSELNLSSLELGDSALYFCASSVDVSGPQHFGDGTRLSIL.

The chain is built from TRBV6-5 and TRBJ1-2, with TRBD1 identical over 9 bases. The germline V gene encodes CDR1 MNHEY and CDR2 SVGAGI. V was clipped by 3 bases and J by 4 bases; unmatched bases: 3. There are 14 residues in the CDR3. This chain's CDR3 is CASSYRDRAYGYTF. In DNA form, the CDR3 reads TGTGCCAGCAGTTATAGGGACAGGGCCTATGGCTACACCTTC.

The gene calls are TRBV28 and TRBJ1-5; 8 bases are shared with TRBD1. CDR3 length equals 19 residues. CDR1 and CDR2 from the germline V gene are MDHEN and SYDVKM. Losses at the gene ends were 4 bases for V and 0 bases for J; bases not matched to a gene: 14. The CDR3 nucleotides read TGTGCCAGCAGTTCCCCCGGACAGGGCACTCCTTATAGCAATCAGCCCCAGCATTTT. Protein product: CASSSPGQGTPYSNQPQHF.

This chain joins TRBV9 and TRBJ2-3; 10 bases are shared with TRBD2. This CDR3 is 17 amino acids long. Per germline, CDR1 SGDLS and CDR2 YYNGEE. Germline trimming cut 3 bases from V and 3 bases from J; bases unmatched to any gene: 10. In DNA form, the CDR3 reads TGTGCCAGCAGCGCAAGCGGGGGGGCCCCGGTGACAGATACGCAGTATTTT. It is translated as CASSASGGAPVTDTQYF.

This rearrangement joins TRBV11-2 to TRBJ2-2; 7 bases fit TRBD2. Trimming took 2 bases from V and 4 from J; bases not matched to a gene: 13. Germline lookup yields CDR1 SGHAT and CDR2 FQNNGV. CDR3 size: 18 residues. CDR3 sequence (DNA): TGTGCCAGCAGCTTATGGGGCCTTCGGGGGAGGGGCACCGGGGAGCTGTTTTTT. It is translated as CASSLWGLRGRGTGELFF.

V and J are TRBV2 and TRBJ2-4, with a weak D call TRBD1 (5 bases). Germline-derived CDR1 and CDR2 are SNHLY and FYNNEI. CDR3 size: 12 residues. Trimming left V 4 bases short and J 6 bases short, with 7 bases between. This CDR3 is CASSAQGNIQYF. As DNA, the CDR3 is TGTGCCAGCAGTGCGCAGGGAAACATTCAGTACTTC.

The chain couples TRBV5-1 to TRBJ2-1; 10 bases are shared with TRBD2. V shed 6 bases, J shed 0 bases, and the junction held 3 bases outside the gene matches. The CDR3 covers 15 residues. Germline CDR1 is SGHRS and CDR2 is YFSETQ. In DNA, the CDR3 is TGCGCCAGCACCCCTAGCGGGGGCTCCTACAATGAGCAGTTCTTC. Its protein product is CASTPSGGSYNEQFF.

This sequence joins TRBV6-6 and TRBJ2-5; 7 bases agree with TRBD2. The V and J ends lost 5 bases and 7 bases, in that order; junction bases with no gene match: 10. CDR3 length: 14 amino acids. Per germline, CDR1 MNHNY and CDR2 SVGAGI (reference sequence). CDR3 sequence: CASSPWRESVTQYF. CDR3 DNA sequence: TGTGCCAGCAGTCCTTGGCGGGAGAGCGTGACCCAGTACTTC.

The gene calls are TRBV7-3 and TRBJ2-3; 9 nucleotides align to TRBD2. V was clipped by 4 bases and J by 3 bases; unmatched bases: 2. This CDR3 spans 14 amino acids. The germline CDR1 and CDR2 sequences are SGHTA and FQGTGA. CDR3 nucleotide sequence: TGTGCCAGCAGCTCCGGACTAGCGACAGATACGCAGTATTTT. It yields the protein CASSSGLATDTQYF.

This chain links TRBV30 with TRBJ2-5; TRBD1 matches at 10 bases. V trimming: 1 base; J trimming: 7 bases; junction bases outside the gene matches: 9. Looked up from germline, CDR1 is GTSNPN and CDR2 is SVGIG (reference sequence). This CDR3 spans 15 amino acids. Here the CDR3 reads CAWSEGVGQGGTQYF. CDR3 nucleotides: TGTGCCTGGAGTGAAGGAGTAGGACAGGGGGGGACCCAGTACTTC.

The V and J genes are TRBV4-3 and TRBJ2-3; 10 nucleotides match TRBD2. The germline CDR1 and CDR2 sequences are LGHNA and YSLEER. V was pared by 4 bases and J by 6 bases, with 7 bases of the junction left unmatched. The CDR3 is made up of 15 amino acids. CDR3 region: CASSPGAGGRDTQYF. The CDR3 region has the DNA TGCGCCAGCAGCCCTGGAGCGGGGGGGCGGGATACGCAGTATTTT.